These 20 T cell receptor beta chains came from one sample sequenced in a study of lung T cells in sarcoidosis with Löfgren's syndrome (dated by TCRdb to about 2017). Sequencer: Illumina MiSeq. TCRdb cleaned the public reads at Q25 with fastp, built clones with MiXCR and kept in-frame beta chains. Each entry is one CDR3 protein sequence, shown with its most common DNA and genes. The sample contains some 8,600 distinct CDR3 sequences, about 21% of them found a single time. 20% to 25% of the sample is in the top ten clones. Input material: CD4+ T cells from bronchoalveolar lavage fluid. Receptor source: a human donor with sarcoidosis (Löfgren's syndrome or another form), or a control subject (not recorded which).

The V gene is TRBV10-3, the J gene TRBJ2-2, with unresolved D. The CDR3 extends over 15 amino acids. Trimming left V 0 bases short and J 4 bases short, with 9 bases between. Germline V CDR1 and CDR2: ENHRY, SYGVKD. CDR3 sequence (DNA): TGTGCCATCAGTGAGTCGTCACAATTCACCGGGGAGCTGTTTTTT. It is translated as CAISESSQFTGELFF.

This clonotype was detected only a few times. The rearrangement links TRBV5-4 to TRBJ1-2; unclear D gene. Trimming pared 4 bases from V and 0 bases from J, leaving 22 bases between. The CDR3 loop spans 18 amino acids. Germline V gene lookup returns CDR1 SGHNT and CDR2 YYREEE (reference sequence). CDR3 coding DNA: TGTGCCAGCAGCCCCCCCCGAGGAACAGCAAACACTAACTATGGCTACACCTTC. Amino acid sequence: CASSPPRGTANTNYGYTF.

This clonotype has at least ten counts. The chain recombines TRBV19 with TRBJ1-5; possible D gene TRBD1, 5 bases. Germline V gene data show CDR1 as LNHDA and CDR2 as SQIVND (reference sequence). The V end lost 3 bases, the J end lost 10 bases, and 19 bases lay between the germline ends. The CDR3 has 15 residues. The CDR3, as DNA: TGTGCCAGTAGTATTGAGGAGGGGCACCGGGGTCCCCAGCATTTT. It translates to CASSIEEGHRGPQHF.

This clonotype was counted many times. The chain carries TRBV2 and TRBJ2-2; D not resolved. The CDR3 spans 13 residues. V gave up 7 bases and J gave up 4 bases, with 10 bases separating them. Germline V gene sequence: CDR1 SNHLY, CDR2 FYNNEI. CDR3 residues: CASKVGITGELFF. The CDR3 region has the DNA TGTGCCAGCAAAGTGGGGATCACCGGGGAGCTGTTTTTT.

By share of the sample, this clonotype is medium-sized (0.01 to 0.1%). The V gene is TRBV4-2, the J gene TRBJ2-7, with D possibly called TRBD1 or TRBD2 (6 bases each). CDR3 length: 14 residues. The V end was cut by 5 bases, the J end by 7 bases, with 18 bases between. Germline assignment: CDR1 LGHNA and CDR2 YNFKEQ. The CDR3 protein is CASSGGGNGGEQYF. The CDR3 bases are TGTGCCAGCAGCGGGGGCGGGAATGGCGGGGAGCAGTACTTC.

This clonotype came up once. At one boundary the junction diverges from the germline segment, which might be a read error. The chain couples TRBV28 to TRBJ2-1; D is possibly TRBD1 (5 bases). Germline lookup yields CDR1 MDHEN and CDR2 SYDVKM. The CDR3 runs to 16 residues. CDR3 DNA: TGTGAAAGCCGAAAGGGGTCAGATAAAAGTTACAAGGAGCAGTTCTTC. It encodes CESRKGSDKSYKEQFF.

This clonotype was counted only a few times. The CDR3 is CASSRTGGLRSYTF. CDR3 bases: TGTGCCAGCAGTCGCACAGGGGGTTTGAGGAGCTACACCTTC. The chain has TRBV12-3 or TRBV12-4 and TRBJ1-2; 8 nucleotides match TRBD1. V gave up 5 bases and J gave up 9 bases; unmatched junction bases: 11. The CDR3 spans 14 residues.

Sample share makes this clonotype medium-sized. The chain couples TRBV5-4 to TRBJ1-5, with a possible D match to TRBD1 (6 bases). V shed 4 bases and J shed 13 bases, with 18 bases lying between them. The CDR3 contains 13 residues. From germline, CDR1 is SGHNT and CDR2 YYREEE (reference sequence). The CDR3 loop reads CASSIDRQDVQHF. The CDR3 nucleotides read TGTGCCAGCAGCATTGACAGGCAAGATGTACAGCATTTT. The entire variable domain, with the rest obtained from reference TRBV5-4 and TRBJ1-5, is as follows: ETGVTQSPTHLIKTRGQQVTLRCSSQSGHNTVSWYQQALGQGPQFIFQYYREEENGRGNFPPRFSGLQFPNYSSELNVNALELDDSALYLCASSIDRQDVQHFGDGTRLSIL.

This clonotype was counted at least ten times. This rearrangement joins TRBV7-9 to TRBJ2-7; D tentatively fits TRBD1 or TRBD2 (6 bases each). The CDR3 sequence is 15 residues long. The germline V gene has CDR1 SEHNR and CDR2 FQNEAQ (reference sequence). With 0 bases removed from V and 9 bases from J, the gap between germline ends came to 18 bases. In nucleotides, the CDR3 is TGTGCCAGCAGCTTAGCTGAACAGGGAGGAAAGTCGCAGTACTTC. The encoded protein is CASSLAEQGGKSQYF.

This clonotype has only a few counts. This clone may be a read error of a much larger clone one base away. The gene calls are TRBV29-1 and TRBJ2-5; D not certain. Germline loops: CDR1 SQVTM, CDR2 ANQGSEA. CDR3 length: 14 amino acids. The CDR3 is CSVSPTANLENQYF. CDR3 in DNA: TGCAGCGTTTCCCCCACAGCGAACCTAGAGAACCAGTACTTC.

Of note for this clonotype: One junction end does not reproduce the germline sequence, and a read error may be involved. The rearrangement links TRBV20-1 to TRBJ1-2; 10 bases are shared with TRBD1. The CDR3 has 14 amino acids. The germline V gene has CDR1 DFQATT and CDR2 SNEGSKA (reference sequence). The CDR3 DNA is TGCAGTGCTCCTAAGGTGGACAGGGGGGGTGGCCACATCTTC. Its translation: CSAPKVDRGGGHIF.

In its sample, this clonotype is medium-sized (0.01 to 0.1%). V and J are TRBV6-1 and TRBJ1-1; D is possibly TRBD1 (6 bases). CDR1 and CDR2 (germline): MNHNS, SASEGT. The CDR3 sequence is 10 residues long. V was shortened by 8 bases and J by 10 bases, with 11 bases between the two germline ends. The CDR3 DNA is TGTGCCAGCGGGGAACAGGGAGCTTTCTTT. Translation gives CASGEQGAFF.

The rearrangement links TRBV30 to TRBJ2-7; 11 nucleotides agree with TRBD2. Germline assignment: CDR1 GTSNPN and CDR2 SVGIG (reference sequence). The CDR3 has 12 residues. V was pared by 6 bases and J by 3 bases, with 1 base of the junction left unmatched. The CDR3 bases are TGTGCCTGCGGGACTAGCGGCTACGAGCAGTACTTC. This encodes CACGTSGYEQYF.

This clonotype was observed a few times. This sequence joins TRBV2 and TRBJ2-3; the D gene is possibly TRBD2 (7 bases). There are 16 residues in the CDR3. Per the germline V gene, CDR1 is SNHLY and CDR2 is FYNNEI. Trimming pared 10 bases from V and 3 bases from J, leaving 23 bases between. DNA for the CDR3: TGTGCCATCCCGAGGGGGGGCGGGGGACCGACAGATACGCAGTATTTT. Translation gives CAIPRGGGGPTDTQYF.

With regard to this clonotype: The junction departs from germline at one end; a sequencing error may be responsible. The V call is TRBV6-6, the J call TRBJ2-4, with 8 nucleotides matching TRBD2. The CDR3 loop spans 17 amino acids. Germline V gene sequence: CDR1 MNHNY, CDR2 SVGAGI (reference sequence). In DNA, the CDR3 is TGTGCCAGCAGTTACTCAATTGCAGGACTAGCCAAAAACGTTCAGTACTTT. Amino acid sequence: CASSYSIAGLAKNVQYF.

This clonotype appeared many times. The chain has TRBV6-2 or TRBV6-3 and TRBJ2-7; tentatively, D is TRBD2 (5 bases). The germline V gene has CDR1 MNHEY and CDR2 SVGEGT. Trimming took 1 base from V and 0 from J, leaving 10 bases between them. This CDR3 has 15 residues. The CDR3 sequence: CASSYWLAPSYEQYF. CDR3 sequence (DNA): TGTGCCAGCAGTTACTGGCTAGCCCCCTCCTACGAGCAGTACTTC.

V and J are TRBV5-6 and TRBJ2-5; a weak D match, TRBD2 (6 bases). V was clipped by 4 bases and J by 2 bases, with 12 bases between them. The CDR3 sequence is 14 residues long. Germline CDR1 is SGHDT and CDR2 is YYEEEE. The CDR3 nucleotides are TGTGCCAGCAGCGGGAGGACCGGGCAAGAGACCCAGTACTTC. Protein sequence: CASSGRTGQETQYF.

Note on this clonotype: The germline gene is not matched at one end of the junction; a read error may be the cause. The J gene is TRBJ2-3, the V gene TRBV6-2 or TRBV6-3, with 11 bases matching TRBD2. Germline values: CDR1 MNHEY, CDR2 SVGEGT. The CDR3 length is 14 residues. The CDR3 region is CAISSGGATDTQYF. The CDR3 DNA reads TGTGCCATCAGTAGCGGGGGGGCCACAGATACGCAGTATTTT.

A word on this clonotype: The junction does not match germline at one end; this may be a read error. The chain carries TRBV4-2 and TRBJ1-5; D unclear. Germline values: CDR1 LGHNA, CDR2 YNFKEQ. This CDR3 contains 16 residues. The CDR3 DNA sequence: TGTGCCAGCAGCCAAGATGGAGGGCAGGTTAATCAGCCCCATTATTTT. Protein: CASSQDGGQVNQPHYF.

The chain couples TRBV6-2 or TRBV6-3 to TRBJ2-1; D unresolved. Trimming took 4 bases from V and 10 from J, leaving 14 bases between them. Germline V gene data show CDR1 as MNHEY and CDR2 as SVGEGT. The CDR3 length is 13 residues. The CDR3 DNA is TGTGCCAGCAGTTCCCACAGCCCTGGGGAGCAGTTCTTC. It codes for CASSSHSPGEQFF.